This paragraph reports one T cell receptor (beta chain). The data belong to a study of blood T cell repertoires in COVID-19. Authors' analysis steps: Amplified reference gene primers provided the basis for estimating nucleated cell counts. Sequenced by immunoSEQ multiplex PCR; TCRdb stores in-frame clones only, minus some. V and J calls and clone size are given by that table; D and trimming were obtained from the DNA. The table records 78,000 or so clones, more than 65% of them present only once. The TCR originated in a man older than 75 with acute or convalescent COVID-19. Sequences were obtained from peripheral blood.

The CDR3 DNA sequence: TGTGCCTGGAGTGTAGGAGGGGGCGGTCAAAAACAGCCCCAGCATTTT. Translating gives CAWSVGGGGQKQPQHF. This sequence joins TRBV30 and TRBJ1-5, with 7 bases that match TRBD1. The trim removed 0 bases at V and 7 bases at J, leaving 12 bases unmatched. The CDR3 contains 16 residues. Germline V CDR1 and CDR2: GTSNPN, SVGIG (reference sequence).